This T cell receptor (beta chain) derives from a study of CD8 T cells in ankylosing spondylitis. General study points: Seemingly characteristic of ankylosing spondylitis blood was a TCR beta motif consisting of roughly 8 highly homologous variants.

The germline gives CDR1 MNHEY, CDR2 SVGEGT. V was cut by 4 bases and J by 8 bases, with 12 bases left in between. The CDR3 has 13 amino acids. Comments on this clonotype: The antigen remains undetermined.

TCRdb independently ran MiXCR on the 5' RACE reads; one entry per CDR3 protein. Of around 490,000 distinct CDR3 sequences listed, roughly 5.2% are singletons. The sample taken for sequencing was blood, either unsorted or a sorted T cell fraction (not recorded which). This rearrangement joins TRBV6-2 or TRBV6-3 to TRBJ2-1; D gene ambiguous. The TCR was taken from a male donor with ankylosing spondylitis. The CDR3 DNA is TGTGCCAGCAGTTTCCCTCCCTTCTATGAGCAGTTCTTC. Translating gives CASSFPPFYEQFF.